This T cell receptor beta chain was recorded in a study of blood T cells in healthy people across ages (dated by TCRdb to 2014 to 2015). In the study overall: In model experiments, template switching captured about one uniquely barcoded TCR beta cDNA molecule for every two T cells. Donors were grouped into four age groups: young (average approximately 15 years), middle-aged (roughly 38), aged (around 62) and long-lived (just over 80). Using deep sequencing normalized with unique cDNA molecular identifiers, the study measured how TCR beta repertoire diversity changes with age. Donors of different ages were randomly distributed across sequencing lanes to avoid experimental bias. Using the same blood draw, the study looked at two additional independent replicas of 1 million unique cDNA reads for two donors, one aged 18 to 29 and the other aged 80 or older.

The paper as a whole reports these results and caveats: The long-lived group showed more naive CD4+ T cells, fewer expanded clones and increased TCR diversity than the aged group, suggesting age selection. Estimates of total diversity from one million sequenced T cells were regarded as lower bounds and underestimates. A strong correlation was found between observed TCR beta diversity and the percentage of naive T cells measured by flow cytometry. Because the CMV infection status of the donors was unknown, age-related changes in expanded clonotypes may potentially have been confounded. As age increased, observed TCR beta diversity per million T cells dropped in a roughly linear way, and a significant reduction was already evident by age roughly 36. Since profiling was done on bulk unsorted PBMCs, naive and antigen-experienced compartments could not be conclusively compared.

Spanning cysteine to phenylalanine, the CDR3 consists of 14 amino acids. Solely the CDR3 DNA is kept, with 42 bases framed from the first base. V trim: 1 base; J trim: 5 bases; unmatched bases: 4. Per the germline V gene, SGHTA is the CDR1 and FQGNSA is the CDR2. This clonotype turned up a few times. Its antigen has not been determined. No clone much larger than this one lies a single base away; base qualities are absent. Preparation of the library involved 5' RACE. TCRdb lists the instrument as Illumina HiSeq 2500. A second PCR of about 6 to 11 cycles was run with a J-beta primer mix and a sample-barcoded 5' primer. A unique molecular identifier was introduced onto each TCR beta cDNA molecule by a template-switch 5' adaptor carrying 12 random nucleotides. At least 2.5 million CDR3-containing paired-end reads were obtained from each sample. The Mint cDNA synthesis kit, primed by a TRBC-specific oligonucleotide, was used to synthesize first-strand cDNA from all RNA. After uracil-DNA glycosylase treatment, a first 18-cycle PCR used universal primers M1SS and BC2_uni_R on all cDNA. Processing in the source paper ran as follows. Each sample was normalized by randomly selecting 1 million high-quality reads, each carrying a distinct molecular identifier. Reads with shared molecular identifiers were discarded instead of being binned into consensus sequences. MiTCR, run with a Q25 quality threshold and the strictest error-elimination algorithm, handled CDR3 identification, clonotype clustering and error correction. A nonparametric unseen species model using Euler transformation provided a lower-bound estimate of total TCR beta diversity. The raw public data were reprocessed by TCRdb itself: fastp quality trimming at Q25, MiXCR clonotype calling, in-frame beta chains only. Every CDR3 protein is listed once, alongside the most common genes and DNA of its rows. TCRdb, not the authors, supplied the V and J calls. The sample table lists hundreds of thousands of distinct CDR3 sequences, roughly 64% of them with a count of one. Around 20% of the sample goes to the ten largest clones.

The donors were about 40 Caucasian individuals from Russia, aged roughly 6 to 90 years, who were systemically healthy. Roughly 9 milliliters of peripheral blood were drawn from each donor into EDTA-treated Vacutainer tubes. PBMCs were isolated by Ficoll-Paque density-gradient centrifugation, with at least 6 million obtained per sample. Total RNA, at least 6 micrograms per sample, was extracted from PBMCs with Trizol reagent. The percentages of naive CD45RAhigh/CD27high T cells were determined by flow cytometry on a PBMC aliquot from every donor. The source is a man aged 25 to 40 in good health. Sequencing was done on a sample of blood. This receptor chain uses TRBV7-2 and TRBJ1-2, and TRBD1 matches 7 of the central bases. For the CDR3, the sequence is CASSLEGQLYGYTF. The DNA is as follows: TGTGCCAGCAGCTTAGAGGGACAGCTATATGGCTACACCTTC.